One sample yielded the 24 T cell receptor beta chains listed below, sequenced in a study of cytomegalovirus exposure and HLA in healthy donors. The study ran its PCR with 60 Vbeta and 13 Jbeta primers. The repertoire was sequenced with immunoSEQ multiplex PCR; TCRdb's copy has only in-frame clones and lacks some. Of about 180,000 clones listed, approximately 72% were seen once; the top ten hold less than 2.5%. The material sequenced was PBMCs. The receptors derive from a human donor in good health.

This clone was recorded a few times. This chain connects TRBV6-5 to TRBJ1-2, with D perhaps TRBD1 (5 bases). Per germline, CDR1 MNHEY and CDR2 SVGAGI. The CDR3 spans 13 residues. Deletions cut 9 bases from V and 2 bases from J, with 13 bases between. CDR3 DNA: TGTGCCAGTCGGGACTCAACAAACTATGGCTACACCTTC. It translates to CASRDSTNYGYTF.

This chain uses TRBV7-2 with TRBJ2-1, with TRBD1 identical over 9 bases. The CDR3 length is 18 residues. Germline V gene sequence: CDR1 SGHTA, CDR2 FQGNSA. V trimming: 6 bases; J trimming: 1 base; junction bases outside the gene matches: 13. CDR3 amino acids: CASRLGQGPSQSYNEQFF. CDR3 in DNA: TGTGCCAGCAGGTTGGGACAGGGACCCTCGCAGTCCTACAATGAGCAGTTCTTC. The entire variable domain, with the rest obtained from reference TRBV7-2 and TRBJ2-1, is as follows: GAGVSQSPSNKVTEKGKDVELRCDPISGHTALYWYRQSLGQGLEFLIYFQGNSAPDKSGLPSDRFSAERTGGSVSTLTIQRTQQEDSAVYLCASRLGQGPSQSYNEQFFGPGTRLTVL.

The CDR3 nucleotides read TGCGCCAGCAGCGGCCGGGGAGGGGGAGCCACCGGGGAGCTGTTTTTT. Protein: CASSGRGGGATGELFF. The chain recombines TRBV4-1 with TRBJ2-2; TRBD2 is a possible D gene (7 bases). Germline lookup yields CDR1 MGHRA and CDR2 YSYEKL. Trimming removed 5 bases at V and 4 bases at J, with 17 bases between. The CDR3 is 16 amino acids.

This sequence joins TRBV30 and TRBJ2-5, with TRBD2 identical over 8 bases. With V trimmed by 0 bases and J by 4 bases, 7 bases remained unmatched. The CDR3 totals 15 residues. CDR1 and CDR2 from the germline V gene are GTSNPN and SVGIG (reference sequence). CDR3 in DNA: TGTGCCTGGAGTGTAAGCGCGGGGGGAAGAGAGACCCAGTACTTC. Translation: CAWSVSAGGRETQYF.

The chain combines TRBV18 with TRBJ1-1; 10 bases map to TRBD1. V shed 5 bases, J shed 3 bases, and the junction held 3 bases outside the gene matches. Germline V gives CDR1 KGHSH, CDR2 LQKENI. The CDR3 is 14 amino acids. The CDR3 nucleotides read TGTGCCAGCTCATTGGGGACAGGGGACACTGAAGCTTTCTTT. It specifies CASSLGTGDTEAFF.

The DNA of the CDR3 is TGTGCCAGCAGCTTAGTGGGACAGGGTCGAGAGACCCAGTACTTC. Protein product: CASSLVGQGRETQYF. V usage is TRBV7-8 and J usage is TRBJ2-5; 9 bases map to TRBD1. The V and J ends lost 1 base and 4 bases, in that order; junction bases with no gene match: 4. The germline gives CDR1 SGHVS, CDR2 FQNEAQ. There are 15 residues in the CDR3.

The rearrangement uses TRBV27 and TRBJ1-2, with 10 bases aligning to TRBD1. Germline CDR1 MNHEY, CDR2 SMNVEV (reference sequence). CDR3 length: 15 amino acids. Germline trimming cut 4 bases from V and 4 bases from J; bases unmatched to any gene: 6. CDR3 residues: CASSSDRGPGYGYTF. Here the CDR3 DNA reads TGTGCCAGCAGTTCCGACAGGGGGCCAGGCTATGGCTACACCTTC.

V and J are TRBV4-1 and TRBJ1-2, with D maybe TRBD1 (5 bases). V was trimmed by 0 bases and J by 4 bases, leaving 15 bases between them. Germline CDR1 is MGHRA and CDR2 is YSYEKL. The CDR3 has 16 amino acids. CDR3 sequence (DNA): TGCGCCAGCAGCCAAGAAAGACGGGGCGGGGGCTATGGCTACACCTTC. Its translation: CASSQERRGGGYGYTF.

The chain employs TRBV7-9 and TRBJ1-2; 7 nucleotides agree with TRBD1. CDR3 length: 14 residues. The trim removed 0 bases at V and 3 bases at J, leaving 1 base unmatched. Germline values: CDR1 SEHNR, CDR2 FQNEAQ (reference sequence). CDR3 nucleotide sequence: TGTGCCAGCAGCTTAGCAGGGGGCGACTATGGCTACACCTTC. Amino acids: CASSLAGGDYGYTF.

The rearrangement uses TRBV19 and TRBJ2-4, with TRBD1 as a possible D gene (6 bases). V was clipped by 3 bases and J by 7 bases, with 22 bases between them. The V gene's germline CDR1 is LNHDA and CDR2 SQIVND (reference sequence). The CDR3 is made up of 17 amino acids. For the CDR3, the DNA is TGTGCCAGTAGTATGGGTCAGGGGCGTTATATAACTAACATTCAGTACTTC. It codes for CASSMGQGRYITNIQYF.

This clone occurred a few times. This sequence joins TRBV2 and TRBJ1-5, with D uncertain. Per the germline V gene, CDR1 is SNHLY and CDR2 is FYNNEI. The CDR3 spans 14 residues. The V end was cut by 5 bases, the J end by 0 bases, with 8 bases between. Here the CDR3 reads CASSPGLSNQPQHF. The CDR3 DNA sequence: TGTGCCAGCAGTCCAGGCCTTAGCAATCAGCCCCAGCATTTT.

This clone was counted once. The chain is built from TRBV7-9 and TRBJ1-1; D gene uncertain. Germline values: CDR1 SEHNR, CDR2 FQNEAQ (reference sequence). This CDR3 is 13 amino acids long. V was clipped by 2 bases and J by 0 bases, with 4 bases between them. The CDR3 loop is CASSLSLNTEAFF. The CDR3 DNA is TGTGCCAGCAGCTTAAGCCTGAACACTGAAGCTTTCTTT.

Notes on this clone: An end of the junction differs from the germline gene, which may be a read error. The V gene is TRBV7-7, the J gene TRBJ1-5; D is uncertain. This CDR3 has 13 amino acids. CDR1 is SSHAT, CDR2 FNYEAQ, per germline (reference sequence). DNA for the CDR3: TGTGCTAGCAGCTTATCCCTCAATCAGCCCCAGCATTTT. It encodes CASSLSLNQPQHF. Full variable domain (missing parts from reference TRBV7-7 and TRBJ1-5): GAGVSQSPRYKVTKRGQDVTLRCDPISSHATLYWYQQALGQGPEFLTYFNYEAQPDKSGLPSDRFSAERPEGSISTLTIQRTEQRDSAMYRCASSLSLNQPQHFGDGTRLSIL.

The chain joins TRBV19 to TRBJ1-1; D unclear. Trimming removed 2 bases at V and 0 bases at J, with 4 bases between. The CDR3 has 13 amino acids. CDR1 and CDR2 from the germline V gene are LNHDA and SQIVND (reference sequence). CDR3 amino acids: CASSISMNTEAFF. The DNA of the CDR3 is TGTGCCAGTAGTATATCCATGAACACTGAAGCTTTCTTT.

DNA of the CDR3: TGCAGCGTCAGGACAGGGTATAGCAATCAGCCCCAGCATTTT. This sequence encodes CSVRTGYSNQPQHF. This chain joins TRBV29-1 and TRBJ1-5; 8 positions agree with TRBD1. Germline V gene sequence: CDR1 SQVTM, CDR2 ANQGSEA. This CDR3 spans 14 amino acids. Trimming took 6 bases from V and 0 from J; bases not matched to a gene: 4.

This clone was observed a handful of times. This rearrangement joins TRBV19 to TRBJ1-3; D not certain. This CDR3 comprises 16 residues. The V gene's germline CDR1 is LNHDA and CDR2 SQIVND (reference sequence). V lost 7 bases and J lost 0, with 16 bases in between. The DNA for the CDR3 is TGTGCCAGTACCCTTGGGCGCCGAAGCTCTGGAAACACCATATATTTT. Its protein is CASTLGRRSSGNTIYF.

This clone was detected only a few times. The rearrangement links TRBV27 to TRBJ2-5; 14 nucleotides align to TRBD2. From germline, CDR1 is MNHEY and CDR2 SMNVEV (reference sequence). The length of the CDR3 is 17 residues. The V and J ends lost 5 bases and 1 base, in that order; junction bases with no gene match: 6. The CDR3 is CASSPRLAGGPQETQYF. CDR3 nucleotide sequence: TGTGCCAGCAGTCCTCGACTAGCGGGGGGGCCCCAAGAGACCCAGTACTTC.

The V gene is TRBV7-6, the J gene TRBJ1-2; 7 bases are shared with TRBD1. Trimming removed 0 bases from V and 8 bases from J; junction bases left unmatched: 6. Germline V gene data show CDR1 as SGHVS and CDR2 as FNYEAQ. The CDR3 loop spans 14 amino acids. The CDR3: CASSLAGGGDGYTF. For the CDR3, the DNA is TGTGCCAGCAGCTTAGCAGGAGGGGGCGACGGCTACACCTTC.

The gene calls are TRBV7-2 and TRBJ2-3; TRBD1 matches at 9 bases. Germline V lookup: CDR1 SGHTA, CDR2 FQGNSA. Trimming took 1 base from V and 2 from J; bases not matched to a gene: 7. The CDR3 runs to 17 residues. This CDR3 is CASSLGVGTGYTDTQYF. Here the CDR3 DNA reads TGTGCCAGCAGCTTAGGTGTTGGGACAGGGTACACAGATACGCAGTATTTT.

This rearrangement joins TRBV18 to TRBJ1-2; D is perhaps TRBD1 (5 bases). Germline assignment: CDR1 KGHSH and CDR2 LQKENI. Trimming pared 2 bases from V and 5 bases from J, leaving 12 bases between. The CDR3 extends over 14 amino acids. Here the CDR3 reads CASSPGRGPYGYTF. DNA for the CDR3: TGTGCCAGCTCACCAGGGAGGGGCCCGTATGGCTACACCTTC.

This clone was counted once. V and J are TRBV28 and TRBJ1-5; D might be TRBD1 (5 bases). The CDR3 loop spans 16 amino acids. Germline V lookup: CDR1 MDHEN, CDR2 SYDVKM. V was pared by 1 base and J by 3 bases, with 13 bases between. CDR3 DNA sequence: TGTGCCAGCAGTTTATTAGCGGGGCGGGACAATCAGCCCCAGCATTTT. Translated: CASSLLAGRDNQPQHF.

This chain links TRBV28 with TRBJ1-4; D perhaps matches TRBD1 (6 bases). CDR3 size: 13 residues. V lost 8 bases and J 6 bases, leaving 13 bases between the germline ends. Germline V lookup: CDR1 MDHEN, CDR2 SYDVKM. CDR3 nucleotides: TGTGCCAGCTCTAGGACAGAGGATGAAAAACTGTTTTTT. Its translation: CASSRTEDEKLFF.

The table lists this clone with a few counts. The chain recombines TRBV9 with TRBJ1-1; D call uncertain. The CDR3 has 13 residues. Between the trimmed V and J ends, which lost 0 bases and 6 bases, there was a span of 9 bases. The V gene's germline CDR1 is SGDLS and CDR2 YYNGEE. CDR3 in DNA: TGTGCCAGCAGCGTAGACGAGGCTTCTGAAGCTTTCTTT. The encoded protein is CASSVDEASEAFF.

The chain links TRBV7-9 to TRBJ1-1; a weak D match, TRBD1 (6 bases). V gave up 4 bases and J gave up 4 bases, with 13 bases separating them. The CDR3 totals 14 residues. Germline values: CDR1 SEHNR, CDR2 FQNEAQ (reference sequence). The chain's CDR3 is CASSSQGRGTEAFF. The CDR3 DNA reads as TGTGCCAGCAGCTCACAGGGTCGGGGCACTGAAGCTTTCTTT.